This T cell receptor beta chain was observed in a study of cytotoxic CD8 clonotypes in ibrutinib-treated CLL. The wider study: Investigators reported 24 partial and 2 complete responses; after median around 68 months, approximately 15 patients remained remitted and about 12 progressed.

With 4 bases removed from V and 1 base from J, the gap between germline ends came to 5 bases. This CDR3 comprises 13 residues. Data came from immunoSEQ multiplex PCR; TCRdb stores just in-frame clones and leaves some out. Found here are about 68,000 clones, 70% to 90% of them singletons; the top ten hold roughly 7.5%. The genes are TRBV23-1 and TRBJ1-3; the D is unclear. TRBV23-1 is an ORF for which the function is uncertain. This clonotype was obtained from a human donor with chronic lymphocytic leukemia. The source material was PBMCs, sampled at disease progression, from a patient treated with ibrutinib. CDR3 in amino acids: CASSPLSGNTIYF. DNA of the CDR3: TGCGCCAGCAGTCCCTTATCTGGAAACACCATATATTTT.